The 26 T cell receptor beta chains listed next were all sequenced from one sample in a study of blood T cell repertoires in COVID-19. The data were produced by immunoSEQ multiplex PCR, yet TCRdb's version contains in-frame clones alone and is incomplete. The top ten clones hold approximately 4.3% of a sample with 100,000 to 120,000 clones, 75% to 90% of them seen once. Sequenced sample: peripheral blood. The receptors derive from a woman aged 45 to 65 with acute or convalescent COVID-19.

This chain links TRBV4-2 with TRBJ2-6; 8 bases fit TRBD1. From germline, CDR1 is LGHNA and CDR2 YNFKEQ. The V segment lost 1 base and the J segment 2 bases; nucleotides outside the gene matches: 4. The CDR3 consists of 17 residues. The CDR3 protein is CASSQAQGVTGANVLTF. The CDR3 DNA reads TGTGCCAGCAGCCAAGCACAGGGGGTGACTGGGGCCAACGTCCTGACTTTC.

The V and J genes are TRBV7-9 and TRBJ2-7, with D perhaps TRBD1 (5 bases). The CDR3 is 14 amino acids. V lost 3 bases, J lost 0 bases, and 9 bases lay in between. Per the germline V gene, CDR1 is SEHNR and CDR2 is FQNEAQ (reference sequence). The CDR3 DNA sequence: TGTGCCAGCAGCTTCGGACACCTCTCCTACGAGCAGTACTTC. Its protein product is CASSFGHLSYEQYF.

CDR3 in amino acids: CSVSDRRGYTF. The DNA for the CDR3 is TGCAGCGTCTCCGACAGGAGAGGCTACACCTTC. The chain couples TRBV29-1 to TRBJ1-2; TRBD1 is a possible D gene (6 bases). The V end lost 6 bases, the J end lost 8 bases, and 13 bases lay between the germline ends. CDR1 SQVTM and CDR2 ANQGSEA come from the germline V gene. The CDR3 has 11 residues. Full variable domain (outside the CDR3, taken from reference TRBV29-1 and TRBJ1-2): SAVISQKPSRDICQRGTSLTIQCQVDSQVTMMFWYRQQPGQSLTLIATANQGSEATYESGFVIDKFPISRPNLTFSTLTVSNMSPEDSSIYLCSVSDRRGYTFGSGTRLTVV.

The rearrangement uses TRBV5-4 and TRBJ1-2; D remains ambiguous. The V end lost 5 bases, the J end lost 4 bases, and 15 bases lay between the germline ends. The V gene's germline CDR1 is SGHNT and CDR2 YYREEE (reference sequence). There are 14 residues in the CDR3. The CDR3 DNA follows: TGTGCCAGCAGTTCAAAACAGATGCCCTATGGCTACACCTTC. It is translated as CASSSKQMPYGYTF.

This clone appeared once. The chain joins TRBV6-5 to TRBJ1-2; unclear D gene. CDR1 MNHEY and CDR2 SVGAGI come from the germline V gene. CDR3 length: 15 residues. With 2 bases removed from V and 3 bases from J, the gap between germline ends came to 13 bases. Here the CDR3 reads CASSYPLRRHYGYTF. The CDR3 DNA is TGTGCCAGCAGTTACCCCTTGCGGCGCCACTATGGCTACACCTTC.

The V and J genes are TRBV29-1 and TRBJ1-1; D is uncertain. The V gene lost 1 base and the J gene lost 3 bases, with 15 bases spanning the gap. Looked up from germline, CDR1 is SQVTM and CDR2 is ANQGSEA. The CDR3 spans 15 residues. CDR3 in amino acids: CSVEGGDGPYTEAFF. Here the CDR3 DNA reads TGCAGCGTTGAAGGGGGAGACGGTCCCTACACTGAAGCTTTCTTT. Based on the CDR3 plus reference TRBV29-1 and TRBJ1-1, the full variable domain is SAVISQKPSRDICQRGTSLTIQCQVDSQVTMMFWYRQQPGQSLTLIATANQGSEATYESGFVIDKFPISRPNLTFSTLTVSNMSPEDSSIYLCSVEGGDGPYTEAFFGQGTRLTVV.

This chain uses TRBV6-6 with TRBJ1-4; no reliable D call. Germline assignment: CDR1 MNHNY and CDR2 SVGAGI (reference sequence). The CDR3 is 12 amino acids. V was shortened by 6 bases and J by 4 bases, with 6 bases between the two germline ends. The CDR3 nucleotides are TGTGCCAGCAGCCGTTATAATGAAAAACTGTTTTTT. The encoded protein is CASSRYNEKLFF.

V and J are TRBV30 and TRBJ1-2; TRBD1 matches at 10 bases. Germline CDR1 GTSNPN, CDR2 SVGIG (reference sequence). The trim removed 3 bases at V and 4 bases at J, leaving 11 bases unmatched. The length of the CDR3 is 16 residues. CDR3 protein: CAWSLAGTGVFYGYTF. The CDR3 DNA sequence: TGTGCCTGGAGCCTGGCCGGGACAGGGGTTTTCTATGGCTACACCTTC.

The V and J genes are TRBV4-3 and TRBJ1-5; no firm D call. The CDR3 has 13 residues. Trimming shortened V by 9 bases and J by 5 bases, and 14 bases separated the two germline ends. Germline CDR1 is LGHNA and CDR2 is YSLEER. The CDR3 DNA reads TGCGCCAGTGGGAGGGCAGTAGATCAGCCCCAGCATTTT. It is translated as CASGRAVDQPQHF.

V and J are TRBV27 and TRBJ1-5; D gene uncertain. CDR1 and CDR2 from the germline V gene are MNHEY and SMNVEV (reference sequence). The CDR3 sequence is 14 residues long. Trimming shortened V by 5 bases and J by 4 bases, and 12 bases separated the two germline ends. This CDR3 is CASSAPDTNQPQHF. CDR3 nucleotide sequence: TGTGCCAGCAGTGCTCCTGACACTAATCAGCCCCAGCATTTT.

This clone showed up just a few times. The genes are TRBV6-2 or TRBV6-3 and TRBJ1-1; TRBD1 matches 10 bases. Germline V CDR1 and CDR2: MNHEY, SVGEGT. The CDR3 contains 14 residues. Trimming removed 0 bases from V and 10 bases from J; junction bases left unmatched: 5. The CDR3 loop is CASSYSGQGIGAFF. The CDR3 bases are TGTGCCAGCAGTTACTCGGGACAGGGGATAGGAGCTTTCTTT.

This chain uses TRBV2 with TRBJ1-4; D unclear. The CDR3 sequence is 16 residues long. Germline assignment: CDR1 SNHLY and CDR2 FYNNEI. V lost 6 bases and J lost 2, with 16 bases in between. The CDR3 spells CASRQTELFTNEKLFF. The CDR3 nucleotides read TGTGCCAGCAGGCAAACAGAGTTATTCACTAATGAAAAACTGTTTTTT.

This chain connects TRBV19 to TRBJ2-1; D perhaps matches TRBD1 (6 bases). This CDR3 has 14 amino acids. The V gene lost 5 bases and the J gene lost 8 bases, with 16 bases spanning the gap. The germline CDR1 and CDR2 sequences are LNHDA and SQIVND (reference sequence). The CDR3 protein is CASSPTGRRDEQFF. In nucleotides, the CDR3 is TGTGCCAGTAGTCCTACAGGGCGCCGAGATGAGCAGTTCTTC. The full variable domain, rest sourced from reference TRBV19 and TRBJ2-1, is DGGITQSPKYLFRKEGQNVTLSCEQNLNHDAMYWYRQDPGQGLRLIYYSQIVNDFQKGDIAEGYSVSREKKESFPLTVTSAQKNPTAFYLCASSPTGRRDEQFFGPGTRLTVL.

The chain couples TRBV19 to TRBJ2-7, with 9 bases identical to TRBD1. Unmatched junction bases numbered 4, after V lost 5 bases and J lost 2 bases. Germline CDR1 reads LNHDA; CDR2 reads SQIVND (reference sequence). The CDR3 loop spans 14 amino acids. CDR3 region: CASSLRDRAYEQYF. The CDR3 bases are TGTGCCAGTAGTCTCCGGGACAGGGCCTACGAGCAGTACTTC.

The chain links TRBV7-6 to TRBJ2-1; possible D gene TRBD2, 6 bases. Trimming took off 4 bases at V and 10 bases at J, with 23 bases between the two ends. The V gene's germline CDR1 is SGHVS and CDR2 FNYEAQ. This CDR3 contains 16 residues. DNA of the CDR3: TGTGCCAGCAGCTCCCTCCTAGGGGCGAGGGCGGGAGAGCAGTTCTTC. Its protein is CASSSLLGARAGEQFF.

The chain links TRBV2 to TRBJ2-7; 12 nucleotides match TRBD2. Germline V gives CDR1 SNHLY, CDR2 FYNNEI. J lost 4 bases, V lost 5 bases, and 12 bases had no gene match. CDR3 length equals 17 residues. DNA for the CDR3: TGTGCCAGCAGTAAACCTAGCGGGAGGGTAGTAGGATACGAGCAGTACTTC. It is translated as CASSKPSGRVVGYEQYF.

V usage is TRBV7-9 and J usage is TRBJ2-2; 8 bases map to TRBD1. Germline values: CDR1 SEHNR, CDR2 FQNEAQ (reference sequence). The V segment lost 5 bases and the J segment 5 bases; nucleotides outside the gene matches: 7. The length of the CDR3 is 15 residues. CDR3 protein: CASSVAGGRTGELFF. The CDR3 nucleotides are TGTGCCAGCAGCGTCGCAGGGGGCAGGACCGGGGAGCTGTTTTTT. The complete variable domain, with remaining parts taken from reference TRBV7-9 and TRBJ2-2, reads DTGVSQNPRHKITKRGQNVTFRCDPISEHNRLYWYRQTLGQGPEFLTYFQNEAQLEKSRLLSDRFSAERPKGSFSTLEIQRTEQGDSAMYLCASSVAGGRTGELFFGEGSRLTVL.

V and J are TRBV7-2 and TRBJ2-7; D ambiguous. This CDR3 spans 12 amino acids. The V gene lost 4 bases and the J gene lost 3 bases, with 7 bases spanning the gap. In germline, CDR1 is SGHTA, CDR2 FQGNSA. For the CDR3, the DNA is TGTGCCAGCAGCTCCCCCCGCTACGAGCAGTACTTC. It encodes CASSSPRYEQYF.

This rearrangement joins TRBV27 to TRBJ2-1; possible D gene TRBD2, 5 bases. There are 14 residues in the CDR3. V lost 0 bases and J 9 bases, leaving 12 bases between the germline ends. Germline assignment: CDR1 MNHEY and CDR2 SMNVEV (reference sequence). In DNA, the CDR3 is TGTGCCAGCAGTTTATCCTCCGGGGTCCTTGAGCAGTTCTTC. It codes for CASSLSSGVLEQFF.

This clone was recorded only once. The V call is TRBV15, the J call TRBJ2-1; 7 nucleotides line up with TRBD1. In germline, CDR1 is LNHNV, CDR2 YYDKDF (reference sequence). This CDR3 is 16 amino acids long. Unmatched junction bases numbered 4, after V lost 1 base and J lost 1 base. CDR3 loop: CATSRAPTGSYNEQFF. CDR3 in DNA: TGTGCCACCAGCAGAGCTCCGACAGGGTCCTACAATGAGCAGTTCTTC. The full variable domain, in which reference TRBV15 and TRBJ2-1 provide the parts outside the CDR3, is DAMVIQNPRYQVTQFGKPVTLSCSQTLNHNVMYWYQQKSSQAPKLLFHYYDKDFNNEADTPDNFQSRRPNTSFCFLDIRSPGLGDTAMYLCATSRAPTGSYNEQFFGPGTRLTVL.

The CDR3 coding sequence is TGTGCCAGCAGCTTTCTGGGGGCACCGAACACTGAAGCTTTCTTT. It encodes CASSFLGAPNTEAFF. The genes are TRBV5-4 and TRBJ1-1; D may be TRBD1 (6 bases). The CDR3 spans 15 residues. The germline V gene encodes CDR1 SGHNT and CDR2 YYREEE (reference sequence). V lost 2 bases and J lost 1, with 12 bases in between. Full variable domain (remainder filled in from reference TRBV5-4 and TRBJ1-1): ETGVTQSPTHLIKTRGQQVTLRCSSQSGHNTVSWYQQALGQGPQFIFQYYREEENGRGNFPPRFSGLQFPNYSSELNVNALELDDSALYLCASSFLGAPNTEAFFGQGTRLTVV.

V and J are TRBV28 and TRBJ1-4, with TRBD1 matching over 11 bases. The V segment lost 5 bases and the J segment 7 bases; nucleotides outside the gene matches: 6. In germline, CDR1 is MDHEN, CDR2 SYDVKM. CDR3 length: 15 residues. This chain's CDR3 is CASSKTGTGGEKLFF. CDR3 coding DNA: TGTGCCAGCAGTAAAACCGGGACAGGGGGTGAAAAACTGTTTTTT.

This chain connects TRBV30 to TRBJ1-6; D gene ambiguous. Trimming left V 0 bases short and J 9 bases short, with 12 bases between. The CDR3 consists of 14 residues. In germline, CDR1 is GTSNPN, CDR2 SVGIG (reference sequence). The DNA of the CDR3 is TGTGCCTGGAGTGTAAAGGCAGGTGGTTCACCCCTCCACTTT. Translation gives CAWSVKAGGSPLHF.

The chain employs TRBV7-2 and TRBJ2-7, with 7 bases aligning to TRBD1. This CDR3 has 15 residues. Looked up from germline, CDR1 is SGHTA and CDR2 is FQGNSA. Unmatched junction bases numbered 9, after V lost 5 bases and J lost 2 bases. The CDR3 DNA reads TGTGCCAGCAGCCTCCGGGACAGTCGAGCCTACGAGCAGTACTTC. It yields the protein CASSLRDSRAYEQYF.

The gene calls are TRBV25-1 and TRBJ1-3, with 8 positions matching TRBD1. Per the germline V gene, CDR1 is MGHDK and CDR2 is SYGVNS. V lost 4 bases, J lost 4 bases, and 12 bases stayed unmatched. There are 17 residues in the CDR3. CDR3: CASSASAGTGEGNTIYF. In DNA form, the CDR3 reads TGTGCCAGCAGTGCGTCCGCCGGGACAGGAGAAGGAAACACCATATATTTT.

This rearrangement joins TRBV3-1 (or the pseudogene TRBV3-2) to TRBJ1-5; D might be TRBD1 (5 bases). Germline CDR1 LGHDT, CDR2 YNNKEL (reference sequence). This CDR3 spans 17 amino acids. Trimming removed 1 base at V and 3 bases at J, with 16 bases between. The CDR3 DNA is TGTGCCAGCAGCCAAGCGCAGGGCAAATGGTTCAATCAGCCCCAGCATTTT. Translated: CASSQAQGKWFNQPQHF.